This entry describes one T cell receptor (beta chain). What it binds is unknown. CDR3 size: 17 residues. Germline-derived CDR1 and CDR2 are SGDLS and YYNGEE. Trimming cost V 3 bases and J 10 bases; bases outside gene matches: 12. Data came from immunoSEQ multiplex PCR; TCRdb stores just in-frame clones and leaves some out. The table records under 700,000 clones, roughly 95% of them present only once. The data derive from a study of shared clonotypes between healthy human individuals. Overall study findings and caveats: The four-donor shared clonotypes exceeded non-shared clonotypes in generation probability, with non-shared ones scoring lower. Sequencing depth was predicted to influence how clonotypes are shared among donors. Larger estimated richness was generally seen in naive subsets than in memory subsets.

Naive CD8 cells were CD45RO-negative, positively selected for CCR7, excluding terminally differentiated effector memory CD45RA+ cells. There were only Caucasian adults among the donors, and all lived in Nashville, Tennessee. V is TRBV9 and J is TRBJ2-1, with TRBD2 identical over 14 bases. Sequenced material: naive CD8+ T cells sorted from blood. This sequence was found in a woman in her twenties or thirties in good health. The CDR3 nucleotides read TGTGCCAGCAGCGCGGGAGGGGGACTAGCGGGAGTTTTGGAGCAGTTCTTC. Its protein product is CASSAGGGLAGVLEQFF.